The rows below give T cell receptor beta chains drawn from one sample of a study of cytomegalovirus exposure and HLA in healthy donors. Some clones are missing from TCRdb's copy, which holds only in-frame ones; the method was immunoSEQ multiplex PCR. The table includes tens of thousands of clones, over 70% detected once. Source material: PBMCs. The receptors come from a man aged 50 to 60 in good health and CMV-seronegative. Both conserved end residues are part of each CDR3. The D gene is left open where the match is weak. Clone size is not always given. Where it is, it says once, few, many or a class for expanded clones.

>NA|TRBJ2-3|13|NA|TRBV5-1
TGCGCCAGCAGGGCTAGCAGCACAGATACGCAGTATTTT
CASRASSTDTQYF
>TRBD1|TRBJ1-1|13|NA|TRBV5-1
TGCGCCAGCAGGGGACCAGGGGGCACTGAAGCTTTCTTT
CASRGPGGTEAFF
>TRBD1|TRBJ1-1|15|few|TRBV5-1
TGCGCCAGCAGTTCGGGAGGGGGCGCGGGCACTGAAGCTTTCTTT
CASSSGGGAGTEAFF
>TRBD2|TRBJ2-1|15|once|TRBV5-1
TGCGCCAGCAGCTTGGCCAGCGGGGGGCACAATGAGCAGTTCTTC
CASSLASGGHNEQFF
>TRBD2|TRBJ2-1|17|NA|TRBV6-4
TGTGCCAGCATGAAGCGGGGGGCTACTATAACCTACAATGAGCAGTTCTTC
CASMKRGATITYNEQFF
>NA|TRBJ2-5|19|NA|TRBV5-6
TGTGCCAGCAGCTTGGCGCCTACCCCGGGACTCGTCTCGCAAGAGACCCAGTACTTC
CASSLAPTPGLVSQETQYF
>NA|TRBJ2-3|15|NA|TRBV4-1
TGCGCCAGCAGCCAAGTAGGGGAATTTTCGGATACGCAGTATTTT
CASSQVGEFSDTQYF
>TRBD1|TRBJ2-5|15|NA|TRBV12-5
TGTGCTAGTGGTTTGGTACCCGGGACAGAAGAGACCCAGTACTTC
CASGLVPGTEETQYF
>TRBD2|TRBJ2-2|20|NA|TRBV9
TGTGCCAGCAGCGGCAGACCCAAACTAGTATCCGCGGGGGACACCGGGGAGCTGTTTTTT
CASSGRPKLVSAGDTGELFF
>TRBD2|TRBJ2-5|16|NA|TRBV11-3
TGTGCCAGCAGCCGCAGACTAGCGGGAGGACAGGAGACCCAGTACTTC
CASSRRLAGGQETQYF
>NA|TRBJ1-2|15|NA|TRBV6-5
TGTGCCAGCATACCCAGGGCATTTCACTCCTATGGCTACACCTTC
CASIPRAFHSYGYTF
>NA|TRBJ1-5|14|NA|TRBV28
TGTGCCAGCAGGGAACAGGGTTACAATCAGCCCCAGCATTTT
CASREQGYNQPQHF
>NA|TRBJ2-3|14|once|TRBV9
TGTGCCAGCAGCCCCGAGGGCAGCACAGATACGCAGTATTTT
CASSPEGSTDTQYF
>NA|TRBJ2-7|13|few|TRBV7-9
TGTTCCAGCAAGGCGCAGGCCGCCTACGAGCAGTACTTC
CSSKAQAAYEQYF
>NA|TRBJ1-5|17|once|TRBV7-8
TGTGCCAGCAGCTTAGTTTCCGACACTCTTAGCAATCAGCCCCAGCATTTT
CASSLVSDTLSNQPQHF
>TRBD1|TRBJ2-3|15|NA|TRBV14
TGTGCCAGCAGCCTCCGACAGGGGGGCACAGATACGCAGTATTTT
CASSLRQGGTDTQYF
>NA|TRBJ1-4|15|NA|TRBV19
TGTGCCAGTACCTCTACAGGGAACACGGTTGAAAAACTGTTTTTT
CASTSTGNTVEKLFF
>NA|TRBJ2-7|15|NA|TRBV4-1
TGCGCCAGCAGCCCCAGGGGAGTTGGAATTTACGAGCAGTACTTC
CASSPRGVGIYEQYF
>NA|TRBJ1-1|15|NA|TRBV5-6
TGTGCCAGCAGCTCCCGGACAGACATGAACACTGAAGCTTTCTTT
CASSSRTDMNTEAFF
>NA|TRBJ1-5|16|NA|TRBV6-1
TGTGCCAGCAGTGAAGGGGCTGAATATAGCAATCAGCCCCAGCATTTT
CASSEGAEYSNQPQHF
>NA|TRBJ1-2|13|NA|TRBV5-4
TGTGCCAGCAGCTCCAGGAACGCCTATGGCTACACCTTC
CASSSRNAYGYTF
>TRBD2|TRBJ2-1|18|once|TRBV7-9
TGTGCCAGCAGCACCACCACTAGTGGGCGGGGGGGTGTTAATGAGCAGTTCTTC
CASSTTTSGRGGVNEQFF
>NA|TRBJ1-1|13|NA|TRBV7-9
TGTGCCAGCAGCTCGGGTCTGCGCACTGAAGCTTTCTTT
CASSSGLRTEAFF
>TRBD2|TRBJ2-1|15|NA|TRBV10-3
TGTGCCATCAGTGAGAGGGAGGGCCAGAACAATGAGCAGTTCTTC
CAISEREGQNNEQFF
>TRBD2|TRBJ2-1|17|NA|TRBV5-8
TGTGCCAGCAGCTTGGGTTTTTGGACTAGCGGGATGAATGAGCAGTTCTTC
CASSLGFWTSGMNEQFF
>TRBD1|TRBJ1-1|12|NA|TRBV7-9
TGTTCCAGCGGACAGGGGGCTTCTGAAGCTTTCTTT
CSSGQGASEAFF
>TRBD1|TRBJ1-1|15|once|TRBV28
TGTGCCAGCAGTTCTCAGGGGGGCTTGAACACTGAAGCTTTCTTT
CASSSQGGLNTEAFF
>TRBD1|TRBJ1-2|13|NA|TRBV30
TGTGCCTGGAGGCGGGACAGGCCCTATGGCTACACCTTC
CAWRRDRPYGYTF
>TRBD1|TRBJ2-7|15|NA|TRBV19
TGTGCCAGTAGTTCCCGGGACAGGGGTGCCCACGAGCAGTACTTC
CASSSRDRGAHEQYF
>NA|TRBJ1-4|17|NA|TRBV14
TGTGCCAGCAGCCAAGGGTGGGAGCCTGCAACTAATGAAAAACTGTTTTTT
CASSQGWEPATNEKLFF
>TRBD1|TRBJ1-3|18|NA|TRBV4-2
TGTGCCAGCAGCCATGGAGAAGGGACAGGGTCCTCTGGAAACACCATATATTTT
CASSHGEGTGSSGNTIYF
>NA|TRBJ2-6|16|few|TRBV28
TGTGCCAGCATGGGGGGGGCCCTCTCTGGGGCCAACGTCCTGACTTTC
CASMGGALSGANVLTF
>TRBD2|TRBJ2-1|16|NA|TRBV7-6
TGTGCCAGCAGCTTAGCGGGACTAGCGGGGGACAATGAGCAGTTCTTC
CASSLAGLAGDNEQFF
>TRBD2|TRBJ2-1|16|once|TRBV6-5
TGTGCCAGCAGTTACGGACTAGTTAAAGGTGGCAATGAGCAGTTCTTC
CASSYGLVKGGNEQFF